This TCR beta chain was identified during a study of T cells of healthy individuals. This clonotype was counted at least ten times. TCRdb itself ran the 5' RACE reads through MiXCR, one entry per CDR3 protein. The table lists nearly 100,000 distinct CDR3 sequences, under 20% of them singletons, with 6.2% in the top ten. Germline V gives CDR1 MDHEN, CDR2 SYDVKM. Trimming stripped 2 bases from V and 6 bases from J, with 8 bases between. The CDR3 contains 13 residues. The source of this sequence is a human donor in good health. The V gene is TRBV28, the J gene TRBJ1-5; no reliable D call. CDR3 DNA: TGTGCCAGCAGTTTAGATCGGGGTCAGCCCCAGCATTTT. It specifies CASSLDRGQPQHF.